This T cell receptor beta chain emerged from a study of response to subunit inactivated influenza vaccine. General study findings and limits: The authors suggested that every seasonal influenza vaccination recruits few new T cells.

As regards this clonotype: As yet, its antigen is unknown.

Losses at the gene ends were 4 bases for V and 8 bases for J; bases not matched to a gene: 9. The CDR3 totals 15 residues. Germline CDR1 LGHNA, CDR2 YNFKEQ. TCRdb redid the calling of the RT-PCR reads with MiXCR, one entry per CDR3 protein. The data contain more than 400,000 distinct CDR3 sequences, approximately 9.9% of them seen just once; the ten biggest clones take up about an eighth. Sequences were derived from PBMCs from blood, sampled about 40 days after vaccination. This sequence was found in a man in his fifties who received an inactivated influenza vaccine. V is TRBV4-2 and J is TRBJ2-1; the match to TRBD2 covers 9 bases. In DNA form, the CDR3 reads TGTGCCAGCAGCCCACCTGGCGGGAGGGGGGATGAGCAGTTCTTC. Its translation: CASSPPGGRGDEQFF.